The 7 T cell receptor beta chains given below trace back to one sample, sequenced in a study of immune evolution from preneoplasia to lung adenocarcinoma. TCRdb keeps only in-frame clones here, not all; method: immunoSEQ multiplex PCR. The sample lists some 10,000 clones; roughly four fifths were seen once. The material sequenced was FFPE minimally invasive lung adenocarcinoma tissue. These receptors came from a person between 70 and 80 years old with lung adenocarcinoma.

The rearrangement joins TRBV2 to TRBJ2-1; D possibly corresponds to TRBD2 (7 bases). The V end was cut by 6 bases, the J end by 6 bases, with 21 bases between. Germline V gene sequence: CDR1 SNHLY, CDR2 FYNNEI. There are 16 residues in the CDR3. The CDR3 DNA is TGTGCCAGCAGGCGACCGGGGGGCACTGTGGGCAATGAGCAGTTCTTC. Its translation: CASRRPGGTVGNEQFF.

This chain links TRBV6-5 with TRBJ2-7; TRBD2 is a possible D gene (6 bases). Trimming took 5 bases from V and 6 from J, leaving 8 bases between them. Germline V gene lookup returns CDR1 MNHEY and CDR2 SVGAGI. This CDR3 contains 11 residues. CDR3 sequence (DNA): TGTGCCAGCAGTCCCGGGGGCGAGCAGTACTTC. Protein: CASSPGGEQYF.

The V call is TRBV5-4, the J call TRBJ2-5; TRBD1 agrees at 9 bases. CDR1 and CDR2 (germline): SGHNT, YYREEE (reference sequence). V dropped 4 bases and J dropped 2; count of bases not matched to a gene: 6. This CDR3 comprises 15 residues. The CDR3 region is CASSQTGTGQETQYF. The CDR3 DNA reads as TGTGCCAGCAGCCAGACCGGGACAGGGCAAGAGACCCAGTACTTC.

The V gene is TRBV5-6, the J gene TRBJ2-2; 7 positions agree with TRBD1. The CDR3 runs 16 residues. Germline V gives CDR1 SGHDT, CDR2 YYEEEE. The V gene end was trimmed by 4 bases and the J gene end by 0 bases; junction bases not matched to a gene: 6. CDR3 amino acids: CASSLRTGSNTGELFF. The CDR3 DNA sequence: TGTGCCAGCAGCCTCCGGACAGGTTCGAACACCGGGGAGCTGTTTTTT.

The CDR3 reads CATSRDKGKGYEQYF. CDR3 bases: TGTGCCACCAGCAGAGATAAAGGGAAGGGGTACGAGCAGTACTTC. V gene TRBV15 combines with J gene TRBJ2-7; D may be TRBD1 (5 bases). The V end was cut by 0 bases, the J end by 4 bases, with 13 bases between. CDR3 length equals 15 residues. Germline loops: CDR1 LNHNV, CDR2 YYDKDF (reference sequence).

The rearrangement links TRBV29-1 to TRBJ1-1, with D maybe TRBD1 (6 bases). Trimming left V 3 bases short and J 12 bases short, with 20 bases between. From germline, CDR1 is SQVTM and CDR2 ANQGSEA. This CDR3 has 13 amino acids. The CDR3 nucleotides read TGCAGCGTTGATTCGGGGGGGGGCGTTCGGCCTTTCTTT. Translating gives CSVDSGGGVRPFF.

The CDR3 region has the DNA TGTGCCAGCAGCTCGGGGGGTACCTATGGCTACACCTTC. Its translation is CASSSGGTYGYTF. The chain recombines TRBV28 with TRBJ1-2; weak D call: TRBD1 (5 bases). CDR3 size: 13 residues. Trimming removed 6 bases at V and 4 bases at J, with 12 bases between. Germline V CDR1 and CDR2: MDHEN, SYDVKM.